The 5 T cell receptor beta chains presented below share a single source sample, sequenced in a study of ipilimumab plus nivolumab after autologous stem cell transplantation (dated by TCRdb to the early 2020s). Library construction relied on the immunoSEQ multiplex PCR assay. TCRdb mirrors the immuneACCESS table, restricted to in-frame sequences. Some clones are absent from its copies; in checked studies, under half trace to an unresolved V gene, and the reason for the others is unknown. Present in this sample are about 40,000 clones, almost 95% of which were seen just once. 0.9% of the sample goes to the ten largest clones. The sample consisted of PBMCs, taken in a trial of ipilimumab plus nivolumab as post-transplant consolidation. The receptors shown here come from a male donor with multiple myeloma.

The chain has TRBV28 and TRBJ1-2, with D maybe TRBD1 (6 bases). This CDR3 is built from 16 residues. Trimming pared 5 bases from V and 1 base from J, leaving 17 bases between. CDR1 and CDR2 from the germline V gene are MDHEN and SYDVKM. The CDR3 region is CASSPSDRTINYGYTF. The CDR3 bases are TGTGCCAGCAGTCCTTCCGACAGGACCATTAACTATGGCTACACCTTC.

The chain carries TRBV4-3 and TRBJ1-1; TRBD1 matches 8 bases. The V segment lost 1 base and the J segment 8 bases; nucleotides outside the gene matches: 9. Germline V lookup: CDR1 LGHNA, CDR2 YSLEER. The CDR3 is 15 amino acids. CDR3 sequence: CASSQGRDRRTEAFF. CDR3 nucleotide sequence: TGCGCCAGCAGCCAAGGACGGGACAGGCGGACCGAAGCTTTCTTT.

The chain uses TRBV7-9 and TRBJ2-2; D unresolved. From germline, CDR1 is SEHNR and CDR2 FQNEAQ (reference sequence). This CDR3 comprises 14 residues. The V end lost 0 bases, the J end lost 2 bases, and 4 bases lay between the germline ends. CDR3: CASSLALNTGELFF. DNA for the CDR3: TGTGCCAGCAGCTTAGCGTTAAACACCGGGGAGCTGTTTTTT.

The J gene is TRBJ2-7, the V gene TRBV7-2; the D is unclear. Germline CDR1 reads SGHTA; CDR2 reads FQGNSA. The CDR3 runs to 14 residues. Deletions cut 3 bases from V and 1 base from J, with 10 bases between. CDR3 in DNA: TGTGCCAGCAGCTTCGACCTCCCATCCTACGAGCAGTACTTC. It encodes CASSFDLPSYEQYF.

The V and J genes are TRBV7-3 and TRBJ2-3; 14 bases are a match to TRBD2. CDR3 length equals 18 residues. V shed 7 bases and J 1 base; nucleotides not matched to a gene: 10. CDR1 is SGHTA, CDR2 FQGTGA, per germline. The CDR3 protein is CASKPGLAGDKGTDTQYF. The CDR3 region has the DNA TGTGCCAGCAAACCGGGACTAGCGGGAGATAAGGGCACAGATACGCAGTATTTT.